This TCR beta chain was retrieved from a study of T cell repertoires in cytomegalovirus infection. Across the whole study: Indicated by public TCR beta signatures were CMV infection and matching HLA type. Study-level findings and limits: Totalled public TCR beta family frequency picked out people who carried CMV plus the relevant HLA. Dominating the ex vivo response were TCR beta clonotypes that were CMV-specific and HLA-C-restricted.

There are a few counts of this clonotype. Its antigen is as yet unknown. One entry per CDR3 protein, called by TCRdb with MiXCR from the reads. The sample carries a few hundred thousand distinct CDR3 sequences, about 15% recorded once. The specimen was CD8+ T cells from PBMCs. The receptor was isolated from a human donor in good health (CMV status not recorded). Some clones in this sample may be carry-over from other donors' samples.

Written as DNA, the CDR3 is TGTGCCATCAGGGGGGGCGACGGACGAGAAAAAGAGACCCAGTACTTC. This codes for CAIRGGDGREKETQYF. The chain couples TRBV10-3 to TRBJ2-5; tentatively, D is TRBD1 or TRBD2 (6 bases each). The CDR3 contains 16 residues. V shed 6 bases and J shed 3 bases, with 20 bases lying between them. The germline V gene has CDR1 ENHRY and CDR2 SYGVKD.